Following are 28 T cell receptor beta chains from one sample sequenced in a study of CD4 T cell repertoires in COVID-19 (dated by TCRdb to the early 2020s). The library was generated by the immunoSEQ multiplex PCR assay. TCRdb mirrors the immuneACCESS table, restricted to in-frame sequences. Some clones are absent from its copies; in checked studies, under half trace to an unresolved V gene, and the reason for the others is unknown. Here the sample has approximately 79,000 clones; 83% occur a single time. Approximately 0.55% of the sample is held by the ten biggest clonotypes. The time point label for this specimen denotes: sample from a COVID-19-recovered individual after infection. The material was CD4+ T cells from peripheral blood, obtained after recovery from COVID-19. These receptors were obtained from a human donor who had COVID-19.

V is TRBV5-1 and J is TRBJ2-5; 7 bases are a match to TRBD2. The CDR3 length is 15 residues. Trimming at V came to 4 bases and at J to 0 bases, leaving 6 bases not matched to a gene. Germline CDR1 and CDR2: SGHRS and YFSETQ. The CDR3 sequence: CASSAVLADQETQYF. The CDR3 DNA is TGCGCCAGCAGCGCTGTGCTAGCGGACCAAGAGACCCAGTACTTC.

This clone was found once. This chain uses TRBV14 with TRBJ2-1; TRBD1 aligns across 11 bases. CDR3 size: 16 residues. In germline, CDR1 is SGHDN, CDR2 FVKESK. J gave up 7 bases and V 6 bases, and 11 bases lay outside the gene matches. This CDR3 is CASSLLGQGAENEQFF. The CDR3 DNA reads TGTGCCAGCAGTCTCCTAGGACAGGGGGCGGAGAATGAGCAGTTCTTC.

The rearrangement links TRBV7-9 to TRBJ2-6; D is possibly TRBD1 (5 bases). V lost 4 bases, J lost 1 base, and 11 bases lay in between. Germline values: CDR1 SEHNR, CDR2 FQNEAQ (reference sequence). CDR3 length: 16 amino acids. The CDR3 region is CASSSGSGSGANVLTF. The CDR3 DNA is TGTGCCAGCAGCTCCGGGTCAGGGTCTGGGGCCAACGTCCTGACTTTC.

V and J are TRBV19 and TRBJ1-1; 8 nucleotides line up with TRBD1. This CDR3 region has 14 residues. J gave up 6 bases and V 3 bases, and 6 bases lay outside the gene matches. Germline values: CDR1 LNHDA, CDR2 SQIVND (reference sequence). This CDR3 is CASSIPGQVAEAFF. DNA of the CDR3: TGTGCCAGTAGTATCCCGGGACAGGTCGCTGAAGCTTTCTTT. Combining the CDR3 with reference TRBV19 and TRBJ1-1 gives the whole variable domain DGGITQSPKYLFRKEGQNVTLSCEQNLNHDAMYWYRQDPGQGLRLIYYSQIVNDFQKGDIAEGYSVSREKKESFPLTVTSAQKNPTAFYLCASSIPGQVAEAFFGQGTRLTVV.

The V and J genes are TRBV11-2 and TRBJ2-3; 7 bases match TRBD2. The CDR3 runs 15 residues. The ends lost 6 bases at V and 5 bases at J; junction bases unmatched: 11. Germline V CDR1 and CDR2: SGHAT, FQNNGV. CDR3 coding DNA: TGTGCCAGCAGTTACGGGGGGTCTGGGGGAGATACGCAGTATTTT. Its protein product is CASSYGGSGGDTQYF.

There are a few counts of this clone. The chain links TRBV19 to TRBJ2-3; D ambiguous. Germline V gene sequence: CDR1 LNHDA, CDR2 SQIVND (reference sequence). The V gene lost 3 bases and the J gene lost 4 bases, with 5 bases spanning the gap. This CDR3 is 12 amino acids long. The CDR3 loop is CASSITPDTQYF. For the CDR3, the DNA is TGTGCCAGTAGTATTACCCCAGATACGCAGTATTTT.

This chain uses TRBV6-5 with TRBJ1-1; the D gene is possibly TRBD1 (5 bases). The germline gives CDR1 MNHEY, CDR2 SVGAGI. The V and J ends lost 6 bases and 1 base respectively, with 15 bases between them. This CDR3 contains 15 residues. DNA for the CDR3: TGTGCCAGCAGCCGAACCAGGGAGGGGAACACTGAAGCTTTCTTT. Translated, it gives CASSRTREGNTEAFF.

This chain joins TRBV5-1 and TRBJ1-2, with D hard to call. The CDR3 extends over 12 amino acids. V shed 3 bases and J shed 2 bases, with 5 bases lying between them. Germline V gene lookup returns CDR1 SGHRS and CDR2 YFSETQ. CDR3 residues: CASSSRNYGYTF. Here the CDR3 DNA reads TGCGCCAGCAGCTCGCGAAACTATGGCTACACCTTC.

The chain couples TRBV7-2 to TRBJ2-5; 10 nucleotides align to TRBD2. Germline CDR1 reads SGHTA; CDR2 reads FQGNSA. The CDR3 runs 15 residues. After removal of 4 bases from V and 1 base from J, the junction contained 3 bases not matched to a gene. The CDR3 bases are TGTGCCAGCAGCTGGAGGACTAGCGGCCAAGAGACCCAGTACTTC. It specifies CASSWRTSGQETQYF.

This chain links TRBV5-1 with TRBJ1-3; the match to TRBD1 covers 10 bases. The CDR3 spans 14 residues. The J segment lost 4 bases and the V segment lost 4 bases, leaving 2 bases of the junction unmatched. Germline assignment: CDR1 SGHRS and CDR2 YFSETQ. The CDR3 sequence is CASSDRGLGNTIYF. The DNA for the CDR3 is TGCGCCAGCAGCGACAGGGGGCTCGGAAACACCATATATTTT.

V and J are TRBV6-5 and TRBJ2-2; D call uncertain. The CDR3 has 14 residues. The V end was cut by 7 bases, the J end by 6 bases, with 15 bases between. Looked up from germline, CDR1 is MNHEY and CDR2 is SVGAGI. The CDR3 DNA sequence: TGTGCCAGCACGGTCAAGGAAGGAGCCGGGGAGCTGTTTTTT. Translation gives CASTVKEGAGELFF.

The rearrangement joins TRBV4-1 to TRBJ2-7; D is possibly TRBD2 (6 bases). V shed 2 bases and J shed 2 bases, with 19 bases lying between them. CDR1 is MGHRA, CDR2 YSYEKL, per germline. The CDR3 consists of 17 residues. CDR3 DNA: TGCGCCAGCAGCCAACCCTCTAGGGGAGGTCGAACCTACGAGCAGTACTTC. This gives the protein CASSQPSRGGRTYEQYF.

This chain joins TRBV6-2 or TRBV6-3 and TRBJ2-6; 10 bases match TRBD1. Germline V gene data show CDR1 as MNHEY and CDR2 as SVGEGT. The CDR3 length is 18 residues. Trimming removed 0 bases from V and 4 bases from J; junction bases left unmatched: 6. CDR3 protein: CASSYSTGGASGANVLTF. The CDR3 bases are TGTGCCAGCAGTTACTCGACAGGGGGCGCATCAGGGGCCAACGTCCTGACTTTC.

The chain combines TRBV5-4 with TRBJ2-4; 7 positions match TRBD1. The V gene end was trimmed by 4 bases and the J gene end by 4 bases; junction bases not matched to a gene: 8. Germline CDR1 SGHNT, CDR2 YYREEE (reference sequence). The CDR3 runs 15 residues. The CDR3 region has the DNA TGTGCCAGCAGCCCCATGGTACAGGGGAAAAACATTCAGTACTTC. This codes for CASSPMVQGKNIQYF. The full variable domain, rest sourced from reference TRBV5-4 and TRBJ2-4, is ETGVTQSPTHLIKTRGQQVTLRCSSQSGHNTVSWYQQALGQGPQFIFQYYREEENGRGNFPPRFSGLQFPNYSSELNVNALELDDSALYLCASSPMVQGKNIQYFGAGTRLSVL.

This chain connects TRBV5-1 to TRBJ1-2; TRBD1 matches 9 bases. Germline CDR1 is SGHRS and CDR2 is YFSETQ. J was trimmed by 4 bases and V by 2 bases; bases with no gene match: 9. The CDR3 loop spans 16 amino acids. The CDR3 is CASSLAGTGTGYGYTF. The CDR3 nucleotides are TGCGCCAGCAGCTTAGCCGGGACAGGGACGGGCTATGGCTACACCTTC.

V is TRBV5-1 and J is TRBJ2-3; no clear D. Trimming shortened V by 3 bases and J by 3 bases, and 14 bases separated the two germline ends. The CDR3 loop spans 15 amino acids. Germline V gene data show CDR1 as SGHRS and CDR2 as YFSETQ. The DNA for the CDR3 is TGCGCCAGCAGCTCACTCCAGCGTCCGACAGATACGCAGTATTTT. Protein: CASSSLQRPTDTQYF.

The J gene is TRBJ1-1, the V gene TRBV9; D perhaps matches TRBD1 (6 bases). The germline V gene encodes CDR1 SGDLS and CDR2 YYNGEE. V was shortened by 4 bases and J by 4 bases, with 11 bases between the two germline ends. CDR3 length: 13 amino acids. CDR3 DNA sequence: TGTGCCAGCAGCTTAACAGGGATCACTGAAGCTTTCTTT. It specifies CASSLTGITEAFF.

This clone was seen a handful of times. The chain uses TRBV7-9 and TRBJ2-7; the match to TRBD2 covers 7 bases. J was trimmed by 7 bases and V by 1 base; bases with no gene match: 4. Germline loops: CDR1 SEHNR, CDR2 FQNEAQ (reference sequence). This CDR3 spans 13 amino acids. The CDR3 region is CASSLGEGREQYF. CDR3 nucleotide sequence: TGTGCCAGCAGCTTAGGGGAGGGGAGGGAGCAGTACTTC.

This chain links TRBV10-3 with TRBJ2-5, with a possible D match to TRBD2 (5 bases). V was cut by 0 bases and J by 5 bases, with 7 bases left in between. The germline V gene has CDR1 ENHRY and CDR2 SYGVKD. This CDR3 has 13 amino acids. Here the CDR3 reads CAISESTGETQYF. CDR3 nucleotides: TGTGCCATCAGTGAGTCGACGGGGGAGACCCAGTACTTC.

The chain uses TRBV6-6 and TRBJ2-3; 11 bases map to TRBD2. The CDR3 loop spans 18 amino acids. V gave up 5 bases and J gave up 0 bases; unmatched junction bases: 10. Germline assignment: CDR1 MNHNY and CDR2 SVGAGI (reference sequence). The CDR3 protein is CASSPPAGTSGSTDTQYF. CDR3 bases: TGTGCCAGCAGTCCCCCGGCCGGGACTAGCGGTAGCACAGATACGCAGTATTTT.

This clone was detected only a few times. V is TRBV4-1 and J is TRBJ2-1; 7 nucleotides align to TRBD2. Germline V CDR1 and CDR2: MGHRA, YSYEKL. This CDR3 contains 15 residues. The ends lost 0 bases at V and 9 bases at J; junction bases unmatched: 8. The CDR3 DNA follows: TGCGCCAGCAGCCAAGAACAACGGGAGGAACGTGAGCAGTTCTTC. Translated: CASSQEQREEREQFF.

The J gene is TRBJ2-2, the V gene TRBV6-5, with D tentatively TRBD2 (6 bases). CDR3 length: 14 residues. CDR1 MNHEY and CDR2 SVGAGI come from the germline V gene. The V end was cut by 6 bases, the J end by 1 base, with 9 bases between. The CDR3 is CASRLSGNTGELFF. The CDR3 bases are TGTGCCAGCAGACTTAGCGGGAACACCGGGGAGCTGTTTTTT.

The genes are TRBV3-1 (or the pseudogene TRBV3-2) and TRBJ2-1; D is possibly TRBD2 (7 bases). Germline CDR1 is LGHDT and CDR2 is YNNKEL (reference sequence). The CDR3 runs to 16 residues. V was shortened by 5 bases and J by 5 bases, with 19 bases between the two germline ends. The CDR3 DNA is TGTGCCAGCAGCAGACCCCTCGCGGGGGCCGACAATGAGCAGTTCTTC. This sequence encodes CASSRPLAGADNEQFF.

The chain employs TRBV27 and TRBJ1-5, with D possibly TRBD1 on 6 matching bases. V lost 5 bases and J lost 3, with 14 bases in between. The germline V gene has CDR1 MNHEY and CDR2 SMNVEV (reference sequence). The CDR3 has 15 amino acids. CDR3 sequence (DNA): TGTGCCAGCAGTGAGACATGGGACATCAATCAGCCCCAGCATTTT. Translation gives CASSETWDINQPQHF.

The chain recombines TRBV12-3 or TRBV12-4 with TRBJ2-2; D unresolved. The CDR3 is 12 residues long. Trimming cost V 6 bases and J 6 bases, with 8 bases left between them. CDR3 protein: CASSRGPGELFF. DNA of the CDR3: TGTGCCAGCAGCCGCGGACCCGGGGAGCTGTTTTTT.

This chain uses TRBV4-2 with TRBJ1-5; perhaps TRBD1 as D (5 bases). The germline V gene has CDR1 LGHNA and CDR2 YNFKEQ. With 0 bases removed from V and 3 bases from J, the gap between germline ends came to 18 bases. The CDR3 consists of 18 residues. Written as DNA, the CDR3 is TGTGCCAGCAGCCAAGATTGGGCAGGGAATTCTGACAATCAGCCCCAGCATTTT. Encoded protein: CASSQDWAGNSDNQPQHF.

This sequence joins TRBV11-2 and TRBJ2-2; a weak D match, TRBD2 (7 bases). The CDR3 runs to 18 residues. V gave up 5 bases and J gave up 4 bases, with 23 bases separating them. CDR1 and CDR2 (germline): SGHAT, FQNNGV. The CDR3: CASSRGDASGGATGELFF. CDR3 coding DNA: TGTGCCAGCAGCCGAGGAGACGCTAGTGGGGGGGCCACCGGGGAGCTGTTTTTT. Together with reference TRBV11-2 and TRBJ2-2, the CDR3 gives the full variable domain: EAGVAQSPRYKIIEKRQSVAFWCNPISGHATLYWYQQILGQGPKLLIQFQNNGVVDDSQLPKDRFSAERLKGVDSTLKIQPAKLEDSAVYLCASSRGDASGGATGELFFGEGSRLTVL.

The CDR3 is CASRGWDRGETQYF. CDR3 nucleotides: TGTGCCAGCAGGGGTTGGGACCGAGGGGAGACCCAGTACTTC. The chain links TRBV27 to TRBJ2-5; D is possibly TRBD1 or TRBD2 (5 bases each). Germline V gives CDR1 MNHEY, CDR2 SMNVEV (reference sequence). With 6 bases removed from V and 5 bases from J, the gap between germline ends came to 16 bases. This CDR3 spans 14 amino acids.